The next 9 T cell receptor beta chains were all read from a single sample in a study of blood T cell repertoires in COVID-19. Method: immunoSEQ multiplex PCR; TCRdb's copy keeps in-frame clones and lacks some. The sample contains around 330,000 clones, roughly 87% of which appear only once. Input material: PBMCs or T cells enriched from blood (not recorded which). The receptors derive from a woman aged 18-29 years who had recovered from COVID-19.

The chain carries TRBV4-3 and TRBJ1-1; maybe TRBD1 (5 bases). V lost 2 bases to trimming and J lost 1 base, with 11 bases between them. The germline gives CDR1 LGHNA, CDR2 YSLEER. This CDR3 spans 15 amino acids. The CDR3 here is CASSQNPTENTEAFF. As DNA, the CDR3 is TGCGCCAGCAGCCAAAATCCGACAGAGAACACTGAAGCTTTCTTT.

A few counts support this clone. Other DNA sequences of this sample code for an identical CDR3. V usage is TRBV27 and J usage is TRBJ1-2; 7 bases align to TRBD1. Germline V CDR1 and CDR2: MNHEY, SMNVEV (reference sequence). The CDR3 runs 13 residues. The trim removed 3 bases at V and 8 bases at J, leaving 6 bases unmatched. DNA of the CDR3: TGTGCCAGCAGTTTCAGGGGGGTGGGCGGCTACACCTTC. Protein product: CASSFRGVGGYTF.

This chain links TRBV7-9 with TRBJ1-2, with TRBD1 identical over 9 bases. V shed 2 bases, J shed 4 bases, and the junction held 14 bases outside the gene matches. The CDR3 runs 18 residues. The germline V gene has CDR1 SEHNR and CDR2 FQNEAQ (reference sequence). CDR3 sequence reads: CASSLSAGQGPNFYGYTF. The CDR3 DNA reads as TGTGCCAGCAGCTTAAGTGCAGGACAGGGGCCCAACTTCTATGGCTACACCTTC.

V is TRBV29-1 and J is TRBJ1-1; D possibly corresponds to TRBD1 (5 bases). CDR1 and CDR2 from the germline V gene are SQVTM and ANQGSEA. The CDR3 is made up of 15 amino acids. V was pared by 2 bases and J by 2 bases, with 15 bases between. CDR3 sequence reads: CSVERLGGGNTEAFF. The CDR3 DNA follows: TGCAGCGTTGAAAGGCTTGGGGGGGGAAACACTGAAGCTTTCTTT.

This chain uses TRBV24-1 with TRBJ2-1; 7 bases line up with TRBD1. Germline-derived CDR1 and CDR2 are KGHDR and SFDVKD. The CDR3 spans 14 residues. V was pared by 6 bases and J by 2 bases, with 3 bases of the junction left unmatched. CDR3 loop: CATSSGQAYNEQFF. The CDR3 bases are TGTGCCACCAGTTCTGGACAGGCCTACAATGAGCAGTTCTTC.

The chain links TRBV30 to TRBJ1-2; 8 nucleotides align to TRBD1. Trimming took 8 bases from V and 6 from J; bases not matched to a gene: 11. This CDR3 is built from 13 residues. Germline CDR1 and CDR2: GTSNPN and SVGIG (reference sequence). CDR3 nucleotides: TGTGCCCAGGGGGCAGGGGGCCTGAATGGCTACACCTTC. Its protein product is CAQGAGGLNGYTF.

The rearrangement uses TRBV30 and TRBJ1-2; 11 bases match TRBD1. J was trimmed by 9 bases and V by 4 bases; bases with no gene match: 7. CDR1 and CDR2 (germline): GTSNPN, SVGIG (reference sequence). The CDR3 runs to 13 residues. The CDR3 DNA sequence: TGTGCCTGGACCCGGGACAGGGGGGAAAGCTACACCTTC. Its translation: CAWTRDRGESYTF. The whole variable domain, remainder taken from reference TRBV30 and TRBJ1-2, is SQTIHQWPATLVQPVGSPLSLECTVEGTSNPNLYWYRQAAGRGLQLLFYSVGIGQISSEVPQNLSASRPQDRQFILSSKKLLLSDSGFYLCAWTRDRGESYTFGSGTRLTVV.

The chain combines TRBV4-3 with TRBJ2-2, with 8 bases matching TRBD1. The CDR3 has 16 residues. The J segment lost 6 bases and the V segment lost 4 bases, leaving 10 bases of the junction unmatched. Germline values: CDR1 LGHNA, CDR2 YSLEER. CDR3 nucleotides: TGCGCCAGCAGCCTGACAGGGGAGGAAGGGGCCGGGGAGCTGTTTTTT. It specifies CASSLTGEEGAGELFF.

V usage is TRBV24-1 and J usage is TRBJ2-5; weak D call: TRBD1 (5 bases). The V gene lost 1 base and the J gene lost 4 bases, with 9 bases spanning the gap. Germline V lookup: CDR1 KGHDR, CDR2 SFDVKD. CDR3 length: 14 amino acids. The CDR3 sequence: CATSDFGRVETQYF. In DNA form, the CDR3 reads TGTGCCACCAGTGATTTTGGCAGGGTAGAGACCCAGTACTTC.